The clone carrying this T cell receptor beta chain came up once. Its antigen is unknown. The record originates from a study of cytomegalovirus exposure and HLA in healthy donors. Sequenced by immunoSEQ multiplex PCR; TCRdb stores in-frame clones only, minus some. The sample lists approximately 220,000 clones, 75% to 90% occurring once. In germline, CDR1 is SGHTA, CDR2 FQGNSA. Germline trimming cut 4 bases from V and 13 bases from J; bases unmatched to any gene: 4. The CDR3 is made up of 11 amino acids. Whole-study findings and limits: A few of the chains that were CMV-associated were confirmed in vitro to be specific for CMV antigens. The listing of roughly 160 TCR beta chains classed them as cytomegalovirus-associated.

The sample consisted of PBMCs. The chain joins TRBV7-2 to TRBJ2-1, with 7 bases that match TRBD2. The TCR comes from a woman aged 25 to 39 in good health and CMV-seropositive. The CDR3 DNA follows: TGTGCCAGCAGCTCCGGGACTATTCAGTTCTTC. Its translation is CASSSGTIQFF.